This T cell receptor (beta chain) was recorded in a study of blood T cell repertoires in COVID-19. Overall study: Samples representing acute and convalescent COVID-19 were sourced from the United States, Italy and Spain. In each case, the material was cDNA or gDNA derived from T cells, B-cell-depleted T cells, or PBMCs.

Profiling relied on immunoSEQ multiplex PCR, and the TCRdb table lists in-frame clones only, not all of them. This sample carries around 130,000 clones, approximately 84% of them seen once, and the ten largest clones take roughly 1.7%. Participants came from fewer than 25 US areas, aged about 18 to 90 years. The germline gives CDR1 LGHDT, CDR2 YNNKEL (reference sequence). V was trimmed by 0 bases and J by 2 bases, leaving 8 bases between them. This CDR3 has 15 residues. The sequencing input was PBMCs or T cells enriched from blood (not recorded which). The genes are TRBV3-1 (or the pseudogene TRBV3-2) and TRBJ1-3; D remains ambiguous. The clonotype originates from a woman aged 18-29 years who had been exposed to COVID-19. The CDR3 DNA follows: TGTGCCAGCAGCCAAGATACCAGTCCTGGAAACACCATATATTTT. It yields the protein CASSQDTSPGNTIYF.